The T cell receptor (beta chain) under discussion was sequenced for a study of blood T cell repertoires in COVID-19. Study background: T cells, B-cell-depleted T cells, or PBMCs provided the cDNA or gDNA that served as material.

Only a few counts were recorded for this clone. The J segment lost 4 bases and the V segment lost 4 bases, leaving 6 bases of the junction unmatched. The germline gives CDR1 SEHNR, CDR2 FQNEAQ (reference sequence). The CDR3 sequence is 15 residues long. Original processing notes: Estimation of nucleated cell counts relied on the amplification of reference gene primers. Some clones are missing from TCRdb's copy, which holds only in-frame ones; the method was immunoSEQ multiplex PCR. That table supplies the V and J calls and clone size; D and trimming were determined from the DNA. The profile covers 50,000 or so clones, with more than 80% appearing a single time and roughly 16% taken by the ten largest.

This receptor was obtained from a human donor in a cohort sampled during active COVID-19. The genes are TRBV7-9 and TRBJ2-5; 10 bases fit TRBD1. Specimen: peripheral blood. CDR3 sequence (DNA): TGTGCCAGCAGCTGGGGACAGGGGATCGGAGAGACCCAGTACTTC. Protein: CASSWGQGIGETQYF.